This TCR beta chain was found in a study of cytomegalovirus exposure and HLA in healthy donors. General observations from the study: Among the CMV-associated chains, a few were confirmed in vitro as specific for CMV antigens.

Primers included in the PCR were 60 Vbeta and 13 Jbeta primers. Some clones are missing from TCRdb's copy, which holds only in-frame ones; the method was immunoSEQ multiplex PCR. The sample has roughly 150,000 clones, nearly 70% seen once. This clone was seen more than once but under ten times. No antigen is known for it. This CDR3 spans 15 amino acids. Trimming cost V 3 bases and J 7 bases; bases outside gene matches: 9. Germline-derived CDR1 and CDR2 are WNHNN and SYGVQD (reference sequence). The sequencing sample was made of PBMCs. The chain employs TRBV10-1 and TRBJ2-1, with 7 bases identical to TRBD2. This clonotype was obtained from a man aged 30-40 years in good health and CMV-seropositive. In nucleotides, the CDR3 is TGCGCCAGCAGTGACCGTGGGAGGGCCCGGAATGAGCAGTTCTTC. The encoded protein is CASSDRGRARNEQFF.